One and the same sample provided the 8 T cell receptor beta chains below, sequenced in a study of PD-1 blockade in classical Hodgkin lymphoma. Sequenced by immunoSEQ multiplex PCR; TCRdb stores in-frame clones only, minus some. This sample has about 97,000 clones, with roughly 90% found just once. Exposure to brentuximab vedotin varied, and each patient had relapsed following autologous stem cell transplantation. Sequencing was performed on peripheral blood mononuclear cells (PBMCs), taken before the second cycle of nivolumab. All receptors derive from a human donor with classical Hodgkin lymphoma.

The rearrangement links TRBV6-5 to TRBJ1-5; D unresolved. Germline V CDR1 and CDR2: MNHEY, SVGAGI. Trimming cost V 4 bases and J 7 bases, with 14 bases left between them. The CDR3 is made up of 14 amino acids. The CDR3 sequence: CASSSTGYWQPQHF. CDR3 coding DNA: TGTGCCAGCAGTTCTACGGGGTATTGGCAGCCCCAGCATTTT.

The V and J genes are TRBV6-5 and TRBJ2-5, with 9 bases that match TRBD2. The J call may be in error: the DNA end matches TRBJ2-7 better. The CDR3 length is 13 residues. Germline CDR1 MNHEY, CDR2 SVGAGI. The CDR3 spells CASGRTSVDEQYF. Here the CDR3 DNA reads TGTGCCAGCGGCCGGACTAGCGTGGACGAGCAGTACTTC.

The genes are TRBV4-2 and TRBJ2-5, with a tentative D call TRBD1 (6 bases). This CDR3 spans 15 amino acids. The V and J ends lost 5 bases and 5 bases respectively, with 18 bases between them. The V gene's germline CDR1 is LGHNA and CDR2 YNFKEQ. This chain's CDR3 is CASSNVVGAGETQYF. The CDR3 DNA reads as TGTGCCAGCAGCAACGTGGTGGGGGCGGGTGAGACCCAGTACTTC.

The CDR3 is CASTFERASDEQFF. CDR3 coding DNA: TGTGCCAGCACCTTTGAAAGGGCGTCAGATGAGCAGTTCTTC. The V call is TRBV7-9, the J call TRBJ2-1; D gene ambiguous. Germline V gene data show CDR1 as SEHNR and CDR2 as FQNEAQ (reference sequence). The CDR3 length is 14 residues. The V end lost 7 bases, the J end lost 8 bases, and 18 bases lay between the germline ends. The variable domain in full, with the rest retrieved from reference TRBV7-9 and TRBJ2-1, is DTGVSQNPRHKITKRGQNVTFRCDPISEHNRLYWYRQTLGQGPEFLTYFQNEAQLEKSRLLSDRFSAERPKGSFSTLEIQRTEQGDSAMYLCASTFERASDEQFFGPGTRLTVL.

The chain couples TRBV4-1 to TRBJ2-1, with D possibly being TRBD2 (5 bases). Looked up from germline, CDR1 is MGHRA and CDR2 is YSYEKL. The CDR3 runs 17 residues. V gave up 3 bases and J gave up 5 bases, with 20 bases separating them. CDR3 DNA: TGCGCCAGCAGCCATCACCTACTAGTTCTCGGACACAATGAGCAGTTCTTC. Amino acid sequence: CASSHHLLVLGHNEQFF.

This sequence joins TRBV28 and TRBJ1-1; D is undetermined. CDR1 and CDR2 from the germline V gene are MDHEN and SYDVKM. V gave up 2 bases and J gave up 1 base, with 5 bases separating them. The CDR3 contains 13 residues. CDR3 amino acids: CASSLNPNTEAFF. CDR3 DNA sequence: TGTGCCAGCAGTTTAAACCCGAACACTGAAGCTTTCTTT.

V and J are TRBV6-6 and TRBJ1-5, with no clear D. With 2 bases removed from V and 2 bases from J, the gap between germline ends came to 13 bases. From germline, CDR1 is MNHNY and CDR2 SVGAGI (reference sequence). CDR3 length: 16 amino acids. The CDR3 bases are TGTGCCAGCAGTTACCTAAAGGGAGGAGGCAATCAGCCCCAGCATTTT. Amino acids: CASSYLKGGGNQPQHF.

The V gene is TRBV7-9, the J gene TRBJ1-5, with D possibly TRBD1 on 6 matching bases. V gave up 0 bases and J gave up 4 bases, with 16 bases separating them. The CDR3 contains 17 residues. Germline CDR1 SEHNR, CDR2 FQNEAQ (reference sequence). DNA of the CDR3: TGTGCCAGCAGCTTAGCCCGAGAGGCCACAGGGAATCAGCCCCAGCATTTT. The encoded protein is CASSLAREATGNQPQHF.